This TCR beta chain is drawn from a study of T cell repertoires in cytomegalovirus infection. Looking at the study overall: Well-studied HLA-B-restricted CMV epitopes were used in the study alongside recently identified HLA-C-restricted ones. Signatures in public TCR beta sequences pointed to both CMV infection and matching HLA type.

A single record per CDR3 protein comes from TCRdb applying MiXCR to the reads. The profile shows about 310,000 distinct CDR3 sequences, around 25% of them singletons. Remarks on this clonotype: Its antigen remains unidentified.

Study results and caveats: The ex vivo response was dominated by HLA-C-restricted CMV-specific TCR beta clonotypes. The cumulative frequency of public TCR beta families distinguished individuals who carried CMV together with the relevant HLA.

This TCR derives from a human donor in good health (CMV status not recorded). Some clones in this sample may be carry-over from other donors' samples. The specimen was cultured PBMCs, collected from culture after CMV antigen stimulation.

The CDR3 DNA reads as TGTGCCAGCAGCTTAGCGGCGGGAGTCCCCAATGAGCAGTTCTTC. It encodes CASSLAAGVPNEQFF. J is TRBJ2-1 and V is TRBV7-2, with 7 bases aligning to TRBD2. This CDR3 has 15 amino acids. Germline V gene sequence: CDR1 SGHTA, CDR2 FQGNSA. V shed 0 bases, J shed 6 bases, and the junction held 5 bases outside the gene matches.